The present entry profiles one T cell receptor beta chain with its context. Its antigen is unknown. Germline trimming cut 5 bases from V and 9 bases from J; bases unmatched to any gene: 4. CDR1 and CDR2 (germline): SGHTA, FQGNSA. The CDR3 is 15 amino acids. Every TCR beta cDNA library bore unique molecular identifiers. Using its own MiXCR run on the PCR reads, TCRdb lists one record per CDR3 protein. Among hundreds of thousands of distinct CDR3 sequences listed, 53% were seen once. These data originate in a study of post-analysis software for immune sequencing data. Study outcomes and limitations: The normalized Chao1 diversity of multiple sclerosis patients was significantly lower than that of controls. Higher frequency in patients than in controls was seen for 5 or 6 TRBV segments, with TRBV5-6, TRBV5-1 and TRBV20-1 among them.

The sample comprised blood. The chain joins TRBV7-2 to TRBJ2-4; 16 bases are a match to TRBD2. The TCR comes from a girl aged 10 to 17 with multiple sclerosis. This CDR3 reads CASSLGLAGGSIQYF. The CDR3 region has the DNA TGTGCCAGCAGCCTGGGACTAGCGGGGGGGAGCATTCAGTACTTC.